These 25 T cell receptor beta chains share one sample of origin, sequenced in a study of T cell changes during pregnancy in multiple sclerosis. Here immunoSEQ multiplex PCR was the method, and the copy in TCRdb shows in-frame clones only, minus some. The sample lists tens of thousands of clones, roughly 87% occurring once. The sample here was CD8+ T cells from peripheral blood mononuclear cells, taken in the second trimester of pregnancy. These receptors came from a female donor with multiple sclerosis, enrolled in a pregnancy study.

Comments on this clone: Different DNA sequences within this sample yield the same CDR3. The J gene is TRBJ2-7, the V gene TRBV5-1; D unclear. V lost 0 bases and J lost 6, with 4 bases in between. Germline lookup yields CDR1 SGHRS and CDR2 YFSETQ. The CDR3 consists of 11 residues. The CDR3 loop is CASSLGAEQYF. For the CDR3, the DNA is TGCGCCAGCAGCTTGGGGGCCGAGCAGTACTTC. The whole variable domain, remainder taken from reference TRBV5-1 and TRBJ2-7, is KAGVTQTPRYLIKTRGQQVTLSCSPISGHRSVSWYQQTPGQGLQFLFEYFSETQRNKGNFPGRFSGRQFSNSRSEMNVSTLELGDSALYLCASSLGAEQYFGPGTRLTVT.

The chain recombines TRBV28 with TRBJ2-1; TRBD2 agrees at 9 bases. The CDR3 contains 18 residues. The germline V gene has CDR1 MDHEN and CDR2 SYDVKM. V dropped 5 bases and J dropped 8; count of bases not matched to a gene: 19. CDR3 sequence reads: CASSKIYSRLAVADEQFF. The DNA for the CDR3 is TGTGCCAGCAGTAAGATCTACTCAAGACTAGCGGTGGCAGATGAGCAGTTCTTC.

The chain has TRBV5-4 and TRBJ2-7, with 7 bases lining up with TRBD2. From germline, CDR1 is SGHNT and CDR2 YYREEE (reference sequence). The junction had 10 bases not matched to a gene; V was cut back by 0 bases and J by 4 bases. The CDR3 spans 16 residues. The chain's CDR3 is CASSLAPVREGYEQYF. For the CDR3, the DNA is TGTGCCAGCAGCTTGGCTCCGGTCAGGGAGGGGTACGAGCAGTACTTC.

The chain couples TRBV13 to TRBJ1-1, with D maybe TRBD1 (6 bases). Trimming shortened V by 5 bases and J by 4 bases, and 17 bases separated the two germline ends. Germline values: CDR1 PRHDT, CDR2 FYEKMQ (reference sequence). This CDR3 is 15 amino acids long. CDR3 amino acids: CASSPASTGSTEAFF. The CDR3 region has the DNA TGTGCCAGCAGCCCCGCCTCTACAGGGAGCACTGAAGCTTTCTTT.

The chain uses TRBV27 and TRBJ2-3, with a weak D call TRBD2 (6 bases). The CDR3 runs 14 residues. V was shortened by 2 bases and J by 7 bases, with 13 bases between the two germline ends. Germline V gene sequence: CDR1 MNHEY, CDR2 SMNVEV (reference sequence). The CDR3 DNA reads TGTGCCAGCAGTTTAGGGGACGGGGGAAATACGCAGTATTTT. This codes for CASSLGDGGNTQYF.

This clone occurred once. The rearrangement joins TRBV28 to TRBJ1-5; 10 nucleotides agree with TRBD1. This CDR3 contains 17 residues. Germline V lookup: CDR1 MDHEN, CDR2 SYDVKM. The J segment lost 5 bases and the V segment lost 5 bases, leaving 12 bases of the junction unmatched. CDR3 coding DNA: TGTGCCAGCAGTCCGACTTCGACAGGGGGCAGGTATCAGCCCCAGCATTTT. It is translated as CASSPTSTGGRYQPQHF. The complete variable domain, with remaining parts taken from reference TRBV28 and TRBJ1-5, reads DVKVTQSSRYLVKRTGEKVFLECVQDMDHENMFWYRQDPGLGLRLIYFSYDVKMKEKGDIPEGYSVSREKKERFSLILESASTNQTSMYLCASSPTSTGGRYQPQHFGDGTRLSIL.

The gene calls are TRBV11-2 and TRBJ2-7, with 8 positions matching TRBD2. The junction had 9 bases not matched to a gene; V was cut back by 5 bases and J by 6 bases. Per the germline V gene, CDR1 is SGHAT and CDR2 is FQNNGV. The CDR3 contains 14 residues. Written as DNA, the CDR3 is TGTGCCAGCAGCCAGCCGGGACTAGTGTTCGAGCAGTACTTC. Translation: CASSQPGLVFEQYF.

This chain uses TRBV6-6 with TRBJ2-2; 10 bases fit TRBD2. The CDR3 is made up of 16 amino acids. Germline loops: CDR1 MNHNY, CDR2 SVGAGI (reference sequence). The trim removed 6 bases at V and 4 bases at J, leaving 8 bases unmatched. In DNA, the CDR3 is TGTGCCAGCAGCAAGCCAGCGGGAGGGCCCACCGGGGAGCTGTTTTTT. It yields the protein CASSKPAGGPTGELFF.

This clone came up a few times. V gene TRBV19 combines with J gene TRBJ1-5; D unclear. Germline values: CDR1 LNHDA, CDR2 SQIVND (reference sequence). The V end lost 4 bases, the J end lost 4 bases, and 20 bases lay between the germline ends. The length of the CDR3 is 17 residues. The CDR3 reads CASSKEFDTALNQPQHF. DNA of the CDR3: TGTGCCAGTAGTAAGGAATTTGACACAGCACTTAATCAGCCCCAGCATTTT.

The chain combines TRBV7-9 with TRBJ2-7, with 9 nucleotides matching TRBD2. Germline V gene data show CDR1 as SEHNR and CDR2 as FQNEAQ (reference sequence). The ends lost 5 bases at V and 2 bases at J; junction bases unmatched: 4. The CDR3 spans 14 residues. As DNA, the CDR3 is TGTGCCAGCAGCCGACTAGCGGATGCCTACGAGCAGTACTTC. Translation: CASSRLADAYEQYF.

The rearrangement joins TRBV11-3 to TRBJ2-1, with 9 bases matching TRBD2. This CDR3 has 16 amino acids. Germline trimming cut 1 base from V and 8 bases from J; bases unmatched to any gene: 9. Germline V CDR1 and CDR2: SGHNT, YENEEA. CDR3 region: CASSLVAAGGGYEQFF. The CDR3 DNA reads TGTGCCAGCAGCTTAGTAGCGGCGGGGGGGGGATATGAGCAGTTCTTC.

V and J are TRBV19 and TRBJ1-2; 11 positions match TRBD1. Trimming cost V 3 bases and J 3 bases; bases outside gene matches: 3. Germline V gives CDR1 LNHDA, CDR2 SQIVND (reference sequence). The CDR3 consists of 15 residues. The CDR3 DNA follows: TGTGCCAGTAGTATTGGGACAGGGGGTTACTATGGCTACACCTTC. Encoded protein: CASSIGTGGYYGYTF.

This sequence joins TRBV9 and TRBJ1-1, with TRBD1 as a possible D gene (5 bases). CDR1 and CDR2 from the germline V gene are SGDLS and YYNGEE. The CDR3 totals 15 residues. V was clipped by 4 bases and J by 1 base, with 14 bases between them. The CDR3 protein is CASSPRGNGNTEAFF. DNA of the CDR3: TGTGCCAGCAGCCCGCGGGGGAATGGGAACACTGAAGCTTTCTTT.

This sequence joins TRBV11-3 and TRBJ2-7; 10 nucleotides match TRBD2. CDR3 length: 14 residues. Germline CDR1 and CDR2: SGHNT and YENEEA. The V segment lost 2 bases and the J segment 2 bases; nucleotides outside the gene matches: 0. The CDR3: CASSLTSGAYEQYF. Here the CDR3 DNA reads TGTGCCAGCAGCTTAACTAGCGGGGCCTACGAGCAGTACTTC.

The chain is built from TRBV18 and TRBJ1-1, with a tentative D call TRBD1 (6 bases). The CDR3 has 16 amino acids. Trimming removed 3 bases from V and 1 base from J, with 15 bases in between. Germline CDR1 reads KGHSH; CDR2 reads LQKENI. The CDR3 DNA reads TGTGCCAGCTCACCTTGGGGCGGGGGCCAGAACACTGAAGCTTTCTTT. Residues: CASSPWGGGQNTEAFF. Combining the CDR3 with reference TRBV18 and TRBJ1-1 gives the whole variable domain NAGVMQNPRHLVRRRGQEARLRCSPMKGHSHVYWYRQLPEEGLKFMVYLQKENIIDESGMPKERFSAEFPKEGPSILRIQQVVRGDSAAYFCASSPWGGGQNTEAFFGQGTRLTVV.

This chain links TRBV5-1 with TRBJ1-1; tentative D call: TRBD1 (5 bases). Germline-derived CDR1 and CDR2 are SGHRS and YFSETQ. V lost 1 base to trimming and J lost 8 bases, with 9 bases between them. The CDR3 sequence is 12 residues long. The CDR3 DNA reads as TGCGCCAGCAGCTTGAGGGGTTTAGAAGCTTTCTTT. Translation gives CASSLRGLEAFF.

Here the CDR3 reads CASSQGLAGGLGELFF. The CDR3 DNA sequence: TGTGCCAGCAGCCAAGGACTAGCGGGAGGTCTAGGGGAGCTGTTTTTT. The rearrangement uses TRBV27 and TRBJ2-2, with TRBD2 identical over 14 bases. This CDR3 region has 16 residues. Looked up from germline, CDR1 is MNHEY and CDR2 is SMNVEV (reference sequence). Trimming cost V 6 bases and J 8 bases; bases outside gene matches: 8.

V usage is TRBV27 and J usage is TRBJ2-7; 9 positions agree with TRBD1. Unmatched junction bases numbered 6, after V lost 0 bases and J lost 3 bases. The CDR3 length is 16 residues. The germline CDR1 and CDR2 sequences are MNHEY and SMNVEV (reference sequence). The CDR3 loop is CASSLSWGQGDYEQYF. CDR3 bases: TGTGCCAGCAGTTTATCGTGGGGACAGGGTGACTACGAGCAGTACTTC.

This chain connects TRBV15 to TRBJ1-4; unclear D gene. CDR1 is LNHNV and CDR2 is YYDKDF in the germline V gene (reference sequence). The CDR3 has 13 amino acids. The V end lost 1 base, the J end lost 5 bases, and 5 bases lay between the germline ends. The CDR3 region is CATSRAENEKLFF. The CDR3 DNA reads TGTGCCACCAGCAGAGCCGAGAATGAAAAACTGTTTTTT.

This rearrangement joins TRBV7-9 to TRBJ2-5; D gene uncertain. Germline V gene lookup returns CDR1 SEHNR and CDR2 FQNEAQ (reference sequence). V lost 0 bases, J lost 3 bases, and 2 bases lay in between. This CDR3 is 12 amino acids long. The CDR3 loop reads CASSLAEETQYF. DNA for the CDR3: TGTGCCAGCAGCTTAGCCGAAGAGACCCAGTACTTC.

The chain couples TRBV13 to TRBJ2-3, with 11 positions matching TRBD2. This CDR3 has 15 residues. Germline CDR1 PRHDT, CDR2 FYEKMQ (reference sequence). J was trimmed by 5 bases and V by 4 bases; bases with no gene match: 5. The CDR3 loop reads CASSYGTSGGDTQYF. The DNA for the CDR3 is TGTGCCAGCAGCTACGGGACTAGCGGCGGAGATACGCAGTATTTT.

This clone was observed once. The V gene is TRBV19, the J gene TRBJ2-2, with D possibly being TRBD1 (5 bases). The CDR3 is 15 amino acids. The germline V and J ends were trimmed by 7 bases and 0 bases, with 12 bases remaining between them. In germline, CDR1 is LNHDA, CDR2 SQIVND (reference sequence). The CDR3 DNA reads TGTGCCAGTACCTTGACAGCCCCGAACACCGGGGAGCTGTTTTTT. The encoded protein is CASTLTAPNTGELFF.

This rearrangement joins TRBV9 to TRBJ2-1; D may be TRBD2 (7 bases). V dropped 4 bases and J dropped 7 bases, with 21 bases sitting between them. Germline-derived CDR1 and CDR2 are SGDLS and YYNGEE. The CDR3 extends over 16 amino acids. CDR3 protein: CASSPLAGVGQNEQFF. CDR3 nucleotide sequence: TGTGCCAGCAGCCCCCTCGCGGGAGTAGGACAGAATGAGCAGTTCTTC.

In this sample, this clone turned up a few times. This rearrangement joins TRBV6-1 to TRBJ2-7; D is uncertain. The CDR3 is 13 residues long. Germline values: CDR1 MNHNS, CDR2 SASEGT. V shed 2 bases and J shed 3 bases, with 8 bases lying between them. CDR3 in DNA: TGTGCCAGCAGTGAATCCGGGTACTACGAGCAGTACTTC. Protein: CASSESGYYEQYF.

The chain's CDR3 is CAISEDNPYSYEQYF. The CDR3 DNA sequence: TGTGCCATCAGCGAAGACAACCCTTACTCCTACGAGCAGTACTTC. This rearrangement joins TRBV10-3 to TRBJ2-7, with D unclear. Germline CDR1 reads ENHRY; CDR2 reads SYGVKD. Trimming removed 6 bases from V and 0 bases from J, with 15 bases in between. The CDR3 loop spans 15 amino acids.